These 14 T cell receptor beta chains came from one sample sequenced in a study of OX40 agonist ivuxolimab in advanced cancers. Assay: immunoSEQ multiplex PCR; the TCRdb copy retains only in-frame clones and omits some. Of tens of thousands of clones listed, around 85% are singletons. Sequenced material: CD4+ or CD8+ T cells sorted from blood, taken in a trial of the OX40 agonist ivuxolimab. All receptors derive from an adult with an advanced solid tumor such as melanoma, head and neck, liver or kidney cancer.

The chain recombines TRBV19 with TRBJ2-2; TRBD2 matches 12 bases. V was pared by 5 bases and J by 6 bases, with 10 bases of the junction left unmatched. The CDR3 totals 17 residues. Germline values: CDR1 LNHDA, CDR2 SQIVND (reference sequence). CDR3 sequence: CASSAYPSGGGPGELFF. CDR3 coding DNA: TGTGCCAGTAGTGCCTACCCTAGCGGGGGGGGGCCCGGGGAGCTGTTTTTT. Full variable domain (remainder filled in from reference TRBV19 and TRBJ2-2): DGGITQSPKYLFRKEGQNVTLSCEQNLNHDAMYWYRQDPGQGLRLIYYSQIVNDFQKGDIAEGYSVSREKKESFPLTVTSAQKNPTAFYLCASSAYPSGGGPGELFFGEGSRLTVL.

The chain has TRBV6-6 and TRBJ2-5; the D gene is possibly TRBD1 (5 bases). V was clipped by 2 bases and J by 0 bases, with 10 bases between them. This CDR3 is 15 amino acids long. Germline assignment: CDR1 MNHNY and CDR2 SVGAGI (reference sequence). The CDR3 nucleotides read TGTGCCAGCAGTTACCTTCAGGGAAACCAAGAGACCCAGTACTTC. This encodes CASSYLQGNQETQYF.

This chain uses TRBV7-2 with TRBJ1-2; no firm D call. V dropped 5 bases and J dropped 7 bases, with 8 bases sitting between them. This CDR3 spans 11 amino acids. The germline CDR1 and CDR2 sequences are SGHTA and FQGNSA. CDR3 sequence reads: CASSPSVGYTF. As DNA, the CDR3 is TGTGCCAGCAGCCCCTCCGTTGGCTACACCTTC.

V and J are TRBV4-3 and TRBJ1-4; D uncertain. In germline, CDR1 is LGHNA, CDR2 YSLEER. The CDR3 covers 11 residues. V shed 1 base and J shed 8 bases, with 2 bases lying between them. The CDR3 is CASSQVEKLFF. The DNA of the CDR3 is TGCGCCAGCAGCCAAGTAGAAAAACTGTTTTTT.

About this clone: Mismatch with germline at one junction end may stem from a read error. The rearrangement links TRBV19 to TRBJ1-1; D is unresolved. This CDR3 has 15 residues. Looked up from germline, CDR1 is LNHDA and CDR2 is SQIVND (reference sequence). CDR3 region: CASSLETLGDTEAFF. CDR3 nucleotides: TGTGCCAGTAGTTTAGAAACATTGGGTGACACTGAAGCTTTCTTT.

V and J are TRBV27 and TRBJ2-1; no clear D gene. The CDR3 has 13 amino acids. V lost 3 bases to trimming and J lost 4 bases, with 7 bases between them. Germline-derived CDR1 and CDR2 are MNHEY and SMNVEV (reference sequence). The CDR3 coding sequence is TGTGCCAGCAGTTTTGGACCGTACAATGAGCAGTTCTTC. Encoded protein: CASSFGPYNEQFF.

This clone was detected only a few times. V gene TRBV18 combines with J gene TRBJ1-2, with 9 bases lining up with TRBD1. CDR3 length: 16 residues. Germline V gene lookup returns CDR1 KGHSH and CDR2 LQKENI. V was clipped by 3 bases and J by 4 bases; unmatched bases: 9. The CDR3 DNA reads TGTGCCAGCTCACCCCGCCGGGACAGGGACCTCTATGGCTACACCTTC. Translated: CASSPRRDRDLYGYTF.

Only one count was recorded for this clone. V is TRBV13 and J is TRBJ1-2; unclear D gene. Trimming took 3 bases from V and 5 from J, leaving 16 bases between them. Germline assignment: CDR1 PRHDT and CDR2 FYEKMQ (reference sequence). The CDR3 spans 15 residues. CDR3 amino acids: CASSFPSLGGYGYTF. The CDR3 DNA reads as TGTGCCAGCAGCTTTCCAAGCCTCGGAGGGTATGGCTACACCTTC.

The V call is TRBV6-6, the J call TRBJ2-7, with 7 bases matching TRBD1. V gave up 6 bases and J gave up 4 bases; unmatched junction bases: 6. Germline lookup yields CDR1 MNHNY and CDR2 SVGAGI (reference sequence). CDR3 size: 13 residues. The CDR3 protein is CASSRDRDYEQYF. The CDR3 bases are TGTGCCAGCAGCCGCGACAGGGATTACGAGCAGTACTTC.

The genes are TRBV5-1 and TRBJ2-1; tentatively, D is TRBD1 (5 bases). V lost 0 bases and J lost 2, with 9 bases in between. Germline loops: CDR1 SGHRS, CDR2 YFSETQ. This CDR3 has 15 residues. This chain's CDR3 is CASSLEGFTYNEQFF. CDR3 DNA: TGCGCCAGCAGCTTGGAGGGGTTCACCTACAATGAGCAGTTCTTC.

This rearrangement joins TRBV4-2 to TRBJ1-1; tentative D call: TRBD1 (6 bases). Trimming stripped 1 base from V and 6 bases from J, with 9 bases between. Germline CDR1 is LGHNA and CDR2 is YNFKEQ. The CDR3 runs 13 residues. The CDR3 protein is CASSQGQESEAFF. The CDR3 nucleotides read TGTGCCAGCAGCCAAGGACAGGAGTCTGAAGCTTTCTTT.

The V gene is TRBV5-1, the J gene TRBJ2-2; the D is unclear. This CDR3 has 13 residues. The germline V and J ends were trimmed by 2 bases and 3 bases, with 5 bases remaining between them. Looked up from germline, CDR1 is SGHRS and CDR2 is YFSETQ. The CDR3 loop is CASSFLHTGELFF. CDR3 bases: TGCGCCAGCAGCTTCTTACACACCGGGGAGCTGTTTTTT.

The chain combines TRBV5-1 with TRBJ2-4, with a possible D match to TRBD1 (5 bases). The CDR3 is 19 residues long. Trimming stripped 0 bases from V and 0 bases from J, with 19 bases between. Germline assignment: CDR1 SGHRS and CDR2 YFSETQ. CDR3 residues: CASSLADSSMVLAKNIQYF. The CDR3 DNA follows: TGCGCCAGCAGCTTGGCTGACAGCAGTATGGTCCTAGCCAAAAACATTCAGTACTTC.

In regard to this clone: The identical CDR3 is also encoded by other nucleotide sequences in the sample. J is TRBJ2-3 and V is TRBV6-5; TRBD2 matches at 7 bases. Germline V gene data show CDR1 as MNHEY and CDR2 as SVGAGI. The J segment lost 0 bases and the V segment lost 2 bases, leaving 5 bases of the junction unmatched. The CDR3 contains 16 residues. CDR3 sequence: CASSYQLAGSTDTQYF. CDR3 DNA sequence: TGTGCCAGCAGTTACCAATTAGCGGGTAGCACAGATACGCAGTATTTT.